This T cell receptor beta chain emerged from a study of glioma-infiltrating T cells. Germline CDR1 is SNHLY and CDR2 is FYNNEI. There are 13 residues in the CDR3. The V end lost 6 bases, the J end lost 1 base, and 8 bases lay between the germline ends. This clonotype turned up a few times. The iRepertoire nested amplicon-rescue multiplex PCR amplified TCR alpha and beta CDR3s from RNA. A single record per CDR3 protein comes from TCRdb applying MiXCR to the multiplex PCR reads. The sample lists more than 110,000 distinct CDR3 sequences, roughly two fifths occurring once. The sequence was collected from a human donor with low-grade glioma or glioblastoma, undergoing nonglioma brain surgery, or in good health (not recorded which). Material: glioma tissue, nonneoplastic brain tissue, or PBMCs (not recorded which). The V call is TRBV2, the J call TRBJ2-3; D is unresolved. The chain's CDR3 is CASSLIRTDTQYF. CDR3 DNA sequence: TGTGCCAGCAGCCTCATCCGCACAGATACGCAGTATTTT.